What follows are 22 T cell receptor beta chains derived from one specimen sequenced in a study of T cells in Graves' hyperthyroidism and ophthalmopathy. Amplification of TCR beta CDR3 regions used RNA as the template. The HTBI primer set served for first-round RT-PCR of the TCR CDR3. A single record per CDR3 protein comes from TCRdb applying MiXCR to the multiplex PCR reads. Here the sample spans more than 350,000 distinct CDR3 sequences, about 18% being singletons. Sample: blood. The receptors stem from a woman aged 25 to 45 with Graves' hyperthyroidism that later progressed to Graves' ophthalmopathy.

This clonotype has a count of ten or more. V gene TRBV19 combines with J gene TRBJ2-1; D perhaps matches TRBD2 (6 bases). Germline V gene sequence: CDR1 LNHDA, CDR2 SQIVND (reference sequence). V lost 4 bases and J 4 bases, leaving 17 bases between the germline ends. The CDR3 is made up of 16 amino acids. CDR3 in amino acids: CASSTYGLGLYNEQFF. The CDR3 bases are TGTGCCAGTAGTACCTACGGGCTAGGACTATACAATGAGCAGTTCTTC.

This sequence joins TRBV11-2 and TRBJ2-2, with a weak D call TRBD2 (5 bases). CDR1 and CDR2 (germline): SGHAT, FQNNGV. Trimming removed 5 bases from V and 5 bases from J, with 18 bases in between. The CDR3 extends over 16 amino acids. The CDR3 sequence: CASSPRTGSGTGELFF. DNA of the CDR3: TGTGCCAGCAGCCCCAGGACGGGGTCGGGGACCGGGGAGCTGTTTTTT.

This clonotype was recorded a few times. The CDR3 here is CASSPAGEQFF. The CDR3 bases are TGTGCCAGCAGTCCCGCGGGTGAGCAGTTCTTC. This chain uses TRBV18 with TRBJ2-1, with a tentative D call TRBD2 (5 bases). V shed 8 bases and J shed 9 bases, with 11 bases lying between them. CDR1 and CDR2 from the germline V gene are KGHSH and LQKENI. This CDR3 comprises 11 residues.

This clonotype was counted at least ten times. The CDR3 loop is CASSEQWTDDEQYF. CDR3 in DNA: TGTGCCAGCAGTGAACAGTGGACAGATGACGAGCAGTACTTC. This chain connects TRBV6-1 to TRBJ2-7, with D maybe TRBD1 (6 bases). CDR3 length: 14 amino acids. The ends were cut back, 2 bases at V and 5 bases at J, with 13 bases in the middle. Germline-derived CDR1 and CDR2 are MNHNS and SASEGT.

Worth noting for this clonotype: With a much larger clone just one base away, this may be a read error. V is TRBV5-5 and J is TRBJ1-4; 9 positions match TRBD1. The junction had 2 bases not matched to a gene; V was cut back by 3 bases and J by 5 bases. Per the germline V gene, CDR1 is SGHKS and CDR2 is YYEKEE (reference sequence). The length of the CDR3 is 14 residues. The CDR3 sequence is CASSYGTGNEKLFF. Here the CDR3 DNA reads TGTGCCAGCAGCTACGGGACAGGGAATGAAAAACTGTTTTTT.

This clonotype was seen a handful of times. The V call is TRBV13, the J call TRBJ2-2; 8 bases fit TRBD1. J gave up 0 bases and V 2 bases, and 2 bases lay outside the gene matches. The CDR3 has 16 amino acids. Germline CDR1 is PRHDT and CDR2 is FYEKMQ (reference sequence). The CDR3 region has the DNA TGTGCCAGCAGCTTAACAGGGGGTTCGAACACCGGGGAGCTGTTTTTT. Protein: CASSLTGGSNTGELFF.

This clonotype showed up just a few times. CDR3: CASSPGTATTNEKLFF. In DNA form, the CDR3 reads TGTGCCAGTAGTCCCGGGACAGCTACAACTAATGAAAAACTGTTTTTT. The rearrangement joins TRBV19 to TRBJ1-4; 7 bases agree with TRBD1. This CDR3 contains 16 residues. The ends lost 5 bases at V and 0 bases at J; junction bases unmatched: 6. Per germline, CDR1 LNHDA and CDR2 SQIVND (reference sequence).

This clonotype has ten or more counts. The V call is TRBV20-1, the J call TRBJ2-5, with 10 nucleotides matching TRBD2. This CDR3 is built from 14 residues. Trimming removed 4 bases from V and 4 bases from J; junction bases left unmatched: 6. In germline, CDR1 is DFQATT, CDR2 SNEGSKA (reference sequence). The CDR3 bases are TGCAGTGCTACACACCTAGCGGGGGTAGAGACCCAGTACTTC. Residues: CSATHLAGVETQYF.

With regard to this clonotype: Possible read error: a much larger clone is one base away. The V gene is TRBV30, the J gene TRBJ1-4; tentative D call: TRBD1 (6 bases). This CDR3 has 15 residues. CDR1 and CDR2 from the germline V gene are GTSNPN and SVGIG (reference sequence). The V and J ends lost 3 bases and 7 bases respectively, with 18 bases between them. The CDR3 sequence: CAWRGAGEGGEKLFF. In DNA, the CDR3 is TGTGCCTGGAGGGGGGCAGGTGAAGGAGGTGAAAAACTGTTTTTT.

This clonotype showed up many times. The rearrangement uses TRBV19 and TRBJ2-2, with TRBD2 as a possible D gene (5 bases). Trimming cost V 8 bases and J 1 base, with 11 bases left between them. The CDR3 covers 14 residues. CDR1 is LNHDA, CDR2 SQIVND, per germline (reference sequence). The DNA for the CDR3 is TGTGCCAGTGAGGACTCCCAGAACACCGGGGAGCTGTTTTTT. Residues: CASEDSQNTGELFF. Full variable domain (remainder filled in from reference TRBV19 and TRBJ2-2): DGGITQSPKYLFRKEGQNVTLSCEQNLNHDAMYWYRQDPGQGLRLIYYSQIVNDFQKGDIAEGYSVSREKKESFPLTVTSAQKNPTAFYLCASEDSQNTGELFFGEGSRLTVL.

This clonotype was observed at least ten times. The V and J genes are TRBV7-8 and TRBJ1-1; D remains ambiguous. CDR3 length: 13 residues. The germline CDR1 and CDR2 sequences are SGHVS and FQNEAQ. Trimming cost V 1 base and J 6 bases, with 9 bases left between them. The CDR3 protein is CASSLVTGAEAFF. CDR3 nucleotides: TGTGCCAGCAGCTTAGTAACGGGTGCTGAAGCTTTCTTT.

Worth noting for this clonotype: Since no conserved phenylalanine or tryptophan closes the CDR3, a read error is the likely cause. This chain links TRBV29-1 with TRBJ1-1; possible D gene TRBD1, 6 bases. Per germline, CDR1 SQVTM and CDR2 ANQGSEA. This CDR3 is built from 11 residues. Trimming cost V 7 bases and J 5 bases, with 11 bases left between them. The CDR3 nucleotides read TGCAGCGGGGAAAGGGGGACTGAAGCTTTCCTT. Residues: CSGERGTEAFL.

This clonotype showed up many times. V usage is TRBV27 and J usage is TRBJ2-3; TRBD1 or TRBD2 may be the D gene (5 bases each). The germline V gene has CDR1 MNHEY and CDR2 SMNVEV (reference sequence). With 7 bases removed from V and 5 bases from J, the gap between germline ends came to 13 bases. This CDR3 spans 13 amino acids. DNA for the CDR3: TGTGCCAGCAAAAGGGACCGCGGAGATACGCAGTATTTT. It codes for CASKRDRGDTQYF.

This clonotype was seen more than once but under ten times. V usage is TRBV19 and J usage is TRBJ2-1; weak D call: TRBD2 (5 bases). V dropped 7 bases and J dropped 7 bases, with 23 bases sitting between them. This CDR3 has 16 residues. From germline, CDR1 is LNHDA and CDR2 SQIVND (reference sequence). The CDR3 protein is CASTPILAGLGNEQFF. The DNA of the CDR3 is TGTGCCAGTACCCCGATCCTCGCGGGCCTAGGGAATGAGCAGTTCTTC. The full variable domain, with the rest looked up from reference TRBV19 and TRBJ2-1, is DGGITQSPKYLFRKEGQNVTLSCEQNLNHDAMYWYRQDPGQGLRLIYYSQIVNDFQKGDIAEGYSVSREKKESFPLTVTSAQKNPTAFYLCASTPILAGLGNEQFFGPGTRLTVL.

V gene TRBV10-3 combines with J gene TRBJ1-1, with 7 positions matching TRBD1. The CDR3 contains 13 residues. Germline V lookup: CDR1 ENHRY, CDR2 SYGVKD. J lost 1 base, V lost 6 bases, and 2 bases had no gene match. The CDR3 bases are TGTGCCATCAGGGGGACAGCGAACACTGAAGCTTTCTTT. This sequence encodes CAIRGTANTEAFF.

The chain joins TRBV25-1 to TRBJ2-7; D unresolved. V lost 10 bases and J 6 bases, leaving 19 bases between the germline ends. The CDR3 is made up of 13 amino acids. CDR1 is MGHDK, CDR2 SYGVNS, per germline. The CDR3 region has the DNA TGTGCCACCAGGAAGGGCGTGTTTCCCGAGCAGTACTTC. Its translation is CATRKGVFPEQYF.

The table lists this clonotype with many counts. CDR3 DNA: TGTGCCAGCAGGTTAGCGGGAATAAGCTCCTACGAGCAGTACTTC. Its protein is CASRLAGISSYEQYF. The rearrangement joins TRBV6-1 to TRBJ2-7; TRBD2 agrees at 8 bases. Germline V gene sequence: CDR1 MNHNS, CDR2 SASEGT. The CDR3 runs to 15 residues. V dropped 6 bases and J dropped 0; count of bases not matched to a gene: 7.

This clonotype occurred a few times. The chain couples TRBV19 to TRBJ2-6, with 9 bases fitting TRBD1. After removal of 2 bases from V and 0 bases from J, the junction contained 5 bases not matched to a gene. The CDR3 runs 18 residues. The germline V gene encodes CDR1 LNHDA and CDR2 SQIVND (reference sequence). The CDR3 DNA is TGTGCCAGTAGTATAAGCCCGACAGGGGGCTCTGGGGCCAACGTCCTGACTTTC. Translating gives CASSISPTGGSGANVLTF. Drawing the rest from reference TRBV19 and TRBJ2-6, the complete variable domain is DGGITQSPKYLFRKEGQNVTLSCEQNLNHDAMYWYRQDPGQGLRLIYYSQIVNDFQKGDIAEGYSVSREKKESFPLTVTSAQKNPTAFYLCASSISPTGGSGANVLTFGAGSRLTVL.

Worth noting for this clonotype: This may be a read error, as it is one base from a much larger clone. The gene calls are TRBV18 and TRBJ2-2; 7 bases line up with TRBD2. Germline CDR1 is KGHSH and CDR2 is LQKENI. The CDR3 contains 16 residues. CDR3 nucleotides: TGTGCCAGATCACCATATCAGGGAGGGGACACCGGGGAGCTGTTTTTT. It is translated as CARSPYQGGDTGELFF.

This clonotype was seen a few times. CDR3 region: CASSLGGTGQTEAFF. CDR3 DNA: TGCGCCAGCAGCTTGGGTGGGACAGGGCAAACTGAAGCTTTCTTT. V gene TRBV5-1 combines with J gene TRBJ1-1; 9 bases match TRBD1. The V gene's germline CDR1 is SGHRS and CDR2 YFSETQ. The CDR3 extends over 15 amino acids. Trimming at V came to 0 bases and at J to 5 bases, leaving 5 bases not matched to a gene.

This clonotype has a count of ten or more. The chain is built from TRBV30 and TRBJ1-5, with D maybe TRBD1 (6 bases). The CDR3 spans 15 residues. The germline V gene has CDR1 GTSNPN and CDR2 SVGIG (reference sequence). Trimming took 2 bases from V and 6 from J, leaving 17 bases between them. In nucleotides, the CDR3 is TGTGCCTGGAGTTCCTACAGGGTCCGGGGTCAGCCCCAGCATTTT. This codes for CAWSSYRVRGQPQHF.

The chain links TRBV4-1 to TRBJ2-7, with a possible D match to TRBD1 (8 bases). There are 15 residues in the CDR3. Trimming shortened V by 2 bases and J by 3 bases, and 14 bases separated the two germline ends. Germline CDR1 MGHRA, CDR2 YSYEKL. CDR3 bases: TGCGCCAGCAGCCAAAGGACAGGGAGGGACTACGAGCAGTACTTC. Residues: CASSQRTGRDYEQYF.